Listed below are T cell receptor beta chains from one sample, sequenced in a study of T cell changes during pregnancy in multiple sclerosis. Libraries were prepared by immunoSEQ multiplex PCR; TCRdb keeps only in-frame clonotypes and omits some of them. The sample includes tens of thousands of clones, 85% to 95% of them seen just once. The source was peripheral blood, collected in the third trimester of pregnancy. These receptors were collected from a female donor in good health, enrolled as a control in a pregnancy study. Each CDR3 is given with its conserved first and last residue. A D gene is named only where the DNA matches it firmly. Rows give clone size only sometimes, using once, few, many, or a class for an expanded clone.

TRBV6-1	few	-	TRBJ1-1	TGTGCCAGCAGTGAAACGCAAGAGGAAGCTTTCTTT	CASSETQEEAFF
TRBV19	-	-	TRBJ1-2	TGTGCCAGTAGTATGGGAGTACCAGCTAACTATGGCTACACCTTC	CASSMGVPANYGYTF
TRBV4-1	-	-	TRBJ1-2	TGCGCCAGCAGCCAAGAACCGACAGGAATGGGGGGCTACACCTTC	CASSQEPTGMGGYTF
TRBV18	-	-	TRBJ1-3	TGTGCCAGCTCACCCTCCGGACAGACCGCGGCATATTTT	CASSPSGQTAAYF
TRBV7-8	once	TRBD1	TRBJ2-7	TGTGCCAGCAGCTTAGGGGACAGGGGATTTTACGAGCAGTACTTC	CASSLGDRGFYEQYF
TRBV7-3	-	-	TRBJ2-1	TGTGCCAGCAGCTTAGGGGGGGCGAGAAACAATGAGCAGTTCTTC	CASSLGGARNNEQFF
TRBV4-3	-	TRBD2	TRBJ2-1	TGCGCCAGCAGCCAAGATGCGGGAGGCGTCCAAGGTGAGCAGTTCTTC	CASSQDAGGVQGEQFF
TRBV6-6	-	-	TRBJ2-5	TGTGCCAGCAGTTACCTCGGGGGCCAAGAGACCCAGTACTTC	CASSYLGGQETQYF
TRBV4-1	once	TRBD1	TRBJ2-1	TGCGCCAGCAGCTTAAGGGGGCAGGGAGTGCCCAATGAGCAGTTCTTC	CASSLRGQGVPNEQFF
TRBV27	once	TRBD1	TRBJ1-6	TGTGCCAGCCAACCCGGGACAGAGAATTCACCCCTCCACTTT	CASQPGTENSPLHF
TRBV6-5	-	-	TRBJ2-3	TGTGCCAGCAGGGGCCGGACAAGACAGCCAGATACGCAGTATTTT	CASRGRTRQPDTQYF
TRBV4-1	-	-	TRBJ1-1	TGCGCCAGCAGCCAAGATGCGACAGAAGCCCGGAACACTGAAGCTTTCTTT	CASSQDATEARNTEAFF
TRBV5-1	-	TRBD2	TRBJ2-7	TGCGCCAGCAGCTTGGTTGCGGGAGGGCCTTACGAGCAGTACTTC	CASSLVAGGPYEQYF
TRBV10-2	-	-	TRBJ2-2	TGCGCCAGCAGTGAGCCCGTTGGGGCAGGGGAGCTGTTTTTT	CASSEPVGAGELFF
TRBV2	-	-	TRBJ1-5	TGTGCCAGCAGTAAACAGAATCAGCCCCAGCATTTT	CASSKQNQPQHF
TRBV5-6	-	-	TRBJ1-5	TGTGCCAGCAGCTTAAAGAGGGGACAAGGTAATCAGCCCCAGCATTTT	CASSLKRGQGNQPQHF
TRBV27	few	TRBD1	TRBJ1-6	TGTGCCAGCAGACTAGACAGGGTCACTTTACCCCTCCACTTT	CASRLDRVTLPLHF
TRBV7-9	-	TRBD2	TRBJ2-5	TGTGCCAGCAGTCACTTAGCGGGAGGGGGGGAGACCCAGTACTTC	CASSHLAGGGETQYF
TRBV11-3	-	-	TRBJ2-7	TGTGCCAGCAGCCACTCCGGGACAAACTACGAGCAGTACTTC	CASSHSGTNYEQYF
TRBV10-2	-	TRBD1	TRBJ2-1	TGCGCCAGCAGTGAGGCAGGGGGCAATGAGCAGTTCTTC	CASSEAGGNEQFF
TRBV6-5	-	-	TRBJ2-2	TGTGCCAGCAGACCGTCTTGGGCCAACACCGGGGAGCTGTTTTTT	CASRPSWANTGELFF
TRBV19	-	-	TRBJ1-2	TGTGCCAGTAGTATCAGGCAGGGGCTCGGCGGCTACACCTTC	CASSIRQGLGGYTF
TRBV6-5	-	-	TRBJ1-6	TGTGCCAGCAGAAGGACAGCCCGGTCCAATTCACCCCTCCACTTT	CASRRTARSNSPLHF
TRBV7-9	-	-	TRBJ2-1	TGTGCCAGCAGCCCCCGACAGTCCAATGAGCAGTTCTTC	CASSPRQSNEQFF
TRBV7-2	-	TRBD2	TRBJ2-5	TGTGCCAGCAGCTTAGATCGCGGGGGGACCTCCCAAGAGACCCAGTACTTC	CASSLDRGGTSQETQYF
TRBV10-3	-	TRBD2	TRBJ2-1	TGTGCCATCAGGCCTGAGGGCGGGAGCTACAATGAGCAGTTCTTC	CAIRPEGGSYNEQFF
TRBV27	-	TRBD1	TRBJ1-5	TGTGCCAGCAGCACGGACAGGAACCAGCCCCAGCATTTT	CASSTDRNQPQHF
TRBV28	-	-	TRBJ2-1	TGTGCCAGCGGTAAGCGGAATGAGCAGTTCTTC	CASGKRNEQFF